Listed here are 23 T cell receptor beta chains from one sample, sequenced in a study of early T cells in non-severe SARS-CoV-2 infection. TCRdb called the 5' RACE reads again in MiXCR, with one record for every CDR3 protein. The sample shows some 38,000 distinct CDR3 sequences, around 5.4% of them seen only once. Sequences were derived from whole blood, sampled at baseline. Every receptor here comes from an adult who was a healthcare worker with PCR-confirmed SARS-CoV-2 infection or an uninfected control (not recorded which).

This clonotype was counted once. It may be a read error: a sequence one base away is much more abundant. The rearrangement links TRBV9 to TRBJ1-1, with D hard to call. CDR3 length: 14 amino acids. CDR1 and CDR2 (germline): SGDLS, YYNGEE. The CDR3 nucleotides read TGTGTCAGCACCGCTGGATATGCGAACACTGAAGCTTTCTTT. Its translation: CVSTAGYANTEAFF.

In this sample, this clonotype turned up a few times. This chain joins TRBV7-9 and TRBJ1-1; 8 positions agree with TRBD1. The CDR3 contains 15 residues. V shed 1 base and J 5 bases; nucleotides not matched to a gene: 6. The germline CDR1 and CDR2 sequences are SEHNR and FQNEAQ (reference sequence). The CDR3: CASSLGGTGATEAFF. The CDR3 DNA reads TGTGCCAGCAGCTTAGGGGGGACAGGCGCTACTGAAGCTTTCTTT.

This clonotype was observed many times. The chain is built from TRBV9 and TRBJ2-7; D is possibly TRBD1 or TRBD2 (5 bases each). The CDR3 runs to 15 residues. The germline V and J ends were trimmed by 2 bases and 0 bases, with 12 bases remaining between them. Germline assignment: CDR1 SGDLS and CDR2 YYNGEE. In nucleotides, the CDR3 is TGTGCCAGCAGCGTCCAAGAGGGGAGCTCCTACGAGCAGTACTTC. It is translated as CASSVQEGSSYEQYF.

At least ten counts were recorded for this clonotype. CDR3 sequence (DNA): TGTGCCTGGAGTCGGGGAGGATTTACCTACGAGCAGTACTTC. It encodes CAWSRGGFTYEQYF. This chain uses TRBV30 with TRBJ2-7, with D perhaps TRBD2 (6 bases). This CDR3 region has 14 residues. Trimming took off 2 bases at V and 2 bases at J, with 13 bases between the two ends. CDR1 is GTSNPN and CDR2 is SVGIG in the germline V gene (reference sequence).

This clonotype was detected many times. This chain joins TRBV28 and TRBJ2-6, with D unclear. CDR3 size: 15 residues. The germline gives CDR1 MDHEN, CDR2 SYDVKM. Trimming took off 2 bases at V and 0 bases at J, with 5 bases between the two ends. CDR3 sequence reads: CASSLASSGANVLTF. CDR3 nucleotides: TGTGCCAGCAGTTTAGCAAGCTCTGGGGCCAACGTCCTGACTTTC.

This clonotype has ten or more counts. This chain joins TRBV7-9 and TRBJ1-1; the D gene is possibly TRBD1 (6 bases). V dropped 1 base and J dropped 4 bases, with 7 bases sitting between them. CDR1 SEHNR and CDR2 FQNEAQ come from the germline V gene (reference sequence). The CDR3 length is 13 residues. CDR3 amino acids: CASSLGGATEAFF. The CDR3 DNA reads TGTGCCAGCAGCTTAGGGGGGGCCACTGAAGCTTTCTTT. The full variable domain, its missing parts supplied by reference TRBV7-9 and TRBJ1-1, is DTGVSQNPRHKITKRGQNVTFRCDPISEHNRLYWYRQTLGQGPEFLTYFQNEAQLEKSRLLSDRFSAERPKGSFSTLEIQRTEQGDSAMYLCASSLGGATEAFFGQGTRLTVV.

The CDR3 sequence: CATGTSGSGETQYF. The CDR3 nucleotides read TGCGCCACCGGGACTAGCGGGAGCGGGGAGACCCAGTACTTC. This sequence joins TRBV10-2 and TRBJ2-5, with TRBD2 identical over 14 bases. With V trimmed by 10 bases and J by 5 bases, 6 bases remained unmatched. Per germline, CDR1 WSHSY and CDR2 SAAADI. The CDR3 runs 14 residues.

This clonotype occurred many times. The V call is TRBV7-9, the J call TRBJ2-2; D gene ambiguous. V was shortened by 11 bases and J by 3 bases, with 4 bases between the two germline ends. This CDR3 has 10 residues. Germline V gene sequence: CDR1 SEHNR, CDR2 FQNEAQ (reference sequence). CDR3 loop: CADDTGELFF. CDR3 coding DNA: TGTGCCGACGACACCGGGGAGCTGTTTTTT.

The V gene is TRBV2, the J gene TRBJ1-1; the D gene is possibly TRBD1 (6 bases). V lost 6 bases and J 6 bases, leaving 11 bases between the germline ends. Germline CDR1 is SNHLY and CDR2 is FYNNEI. The CDR3 runs 12 residues. The CDR3 loop is CASRVTGSEAFF. CDR3 DNA: TGTGCCAGCAGAGTGACAGGTTCTGAAGCTTTCTTT.

The sample holds many counts of this clonotype. V gene TRBV6-2 or TRBV6-3 combines with J gene TRBJ2-2, with TRBD1 matching over 9 bases. This CDR3 comprises 16 residues. Germline values: CDR1 MNHEY, CDR2 SVGEGT. V was clipped by 6 bases and J by 2 bases; unmatched bases: 7. The CDR3 protein is CASRVNTGGNTGELFF. The CDR3 nucleotides read TGTGCCAGCAGGGTAAACACAGGGGGCAACACCGGGGAGCTGTTTTTT.

This clonotype was seen many times. V and J are TRBV7-9 and TRBJ2-7, with D unresolved. The CDR3 loop spans 16 amino acids. CDR1 SEHNR and CDR2 FQNEAQ come from the germline V gene (reference sequence). V gave up 2 bases and J gave up 0 bases, with 14 bases separating them. CDR3 region: CASSLFGSASSYEQYF. In DNA, the CDR3 is TGTGCCAGCAGCTTATTTGGCAGCGCTTCCTCCTACGAGCAGTACTTC.

This clonotype was counted many times. The gene calls are TRBV20-1 and TRBJ1-2; TRBD1 matches at 7 bases. Germline CDR1 DFQATT, CDR2 SNEGSKA (reference sequence). V was clipped by 3 bases and J by 1 base; unmatched bases: 2. The CDR3 extends over 13 amino acids. CDR3 sequence (DNA): TGCAGTGCTAGGGGACAGAGTAACTATGGCTACACCTTC. Protein product: CSARGQSNYGYTF.

This clonotype was seen ten or more times. This sequence joins TRBV19 and TRBJ2-5; D is ambiguous. V lost 0 bases and J 0 bases, leaving 11 bases between the germline ends. The CDR3 runs to 16 residues. Germline V gives CDR1 LNHDA, CDR2 SQIVND (reference sequence). The CDR3 DNA reads as TGTGCCAGTAGTATAGAAGGTATGGAGTACCAAGAGACCCAGTACTTC. Its translation is CASSIEGMEYQETQYF.

This clonotype was detected many times. The genes are TRBV12-2 and TRBJ1-2. TRBV12-2 is an annotated pseudogene. CDR3 length: 16 residues. The DNA of the CDR3 is TGTGCAAGGAGATACCAAGCCAGCGGTAACCTCTATGGCTACACCTTC. Translating gives CARRYQASGNLYGYTF.

The genes are TRBV24-1 and TRBJ2-3; D gene ambiguous. CDR1 is KGHDR and CDR2 is SFDVKD in the germline V gene. V lost 9 bases and J 0 bases, leaving 9 bases between the germline ends. The CDR3 is 13 amino acids. The CDR3 spells CATVASSTDTQYF. In nucleotides, the CDR3 is TGTGCCACCGTGGCCTCTAGCACAGATACGCAGTATTTT.

This clonotype was seen at least ten times. The CDR3 DNA reads TGTGCCACGGCAGGGGGTGGACAGCCCCAGCATTTT. Translating it yields CATAGGGQPQHF. The chain is built from TRBV19 and TRBJ1-5; the match to TRBD1 covers 7 bases. The CDR3 sequence is 12 residues long. With V trimmed by 10 bases and J by 7 bases, 7 bases remained unmatched. The germline CDR1 and CDR2 sequences are LNHDA and SQIVND (reference sequence).

This clonotype was observed many times. The chain joins TRBV4-3 to TRBJ1-6, with D hard to call. V was clipped by 0 bases and J by 4 bases, with 13 bases between them. The V gene's germline CDR1 is LGHNA and CDR2 YSLEER. The CDR3 contains 17 residues. CDR3 nucleotides: TGCGCCAGCAGCCAAGATGAGACCAGAGAATATAATTCACCCCTCCACTTT. Protein: CASSQDETREYNSPLHF.

This clonotype was counted ten times or more. The chain joins TRBV5-1 to TRBJ2-5, with D perhaps assigned TRBD1 or TRBD2 (5 bases each). This CDR3 has 13 residues. CDR1 is SGHRS and CDR2 is YFSETQ in the germline V gene. Deletions cut 3 bases from V and 5 bases from J, with 11 bases between. CDR3 DNA: TGCGCCAGCAGCTCCGGGGCCGGGGAGACCCAGTACTTC. Protein product: CASSSGAGETQYF.

The table lists this clonotype with many counts. The chain couples TRBV5-1 to TRBJ1-5, with D possibly matching TRBD1 (5 bases). The ends were cut back, 4 bases at V and 3 bases at J, with 29 bases in the middle. Looked up from germline, CDR1 is SGHRS and CDR2 is YFSETQ. CDR3 size: 20 residues. The CDR3 coding sequence is TGCGCCAGCAGCCCGGTACAGGACGAAACTCCAACGGACTCCAATCAGCCCCAGCATTTT. It yields the protein CASSPVQDETPTDSNQPQHF.

This clonotype was picked up many times. The CDR3 region has the DNA TGTGCCACCCGGAGGGATCAAGGTGGGGCCAACGTCCTGACTTTC. It encodes CATRRDQGGANVLTF. This sequence joins TRBV6-5 and TRBJ2-6; D is perhaps TRBD2 (6 bases). Germline CDR1 reads MNHEY; CDR2 reads SVGAGI. V was trimmed by 10 bases and J by 3 bases, leaving 16 bases between them. This CDR3 is 15 amino acids long.

This clonotype showed up many times. The V and J genes are TRBV7-2 and TRBJ1-6; D possibly corresponds to TRBD1 (5 bases). The CDR3 contains 13 residues. Looked up from germline, CDR1 is SGHTA and CDR2 is FQGNSA. Trimming shortened V by 6 bases and J by 7 bases, and 10 bases separated the two germline ends. CDR3 protein: CASRSRGNSPLHF. CDR3 bases: TGTGCCAGCAGATCTCGGGGGAATTCACCCCTCCACTTT.

The sample holds a few counts of this clonotype. The chain couples TRBV7-8 to TRBJ2-1; 7 bases line up with TRBD1. The CDR3 consists of 15 residues. The V and J ends lost 0 bases and 4 bases, in that order; junction bases with no gene match: 3. CDR1 SGHVS and CDR2 FQNEAQ come from the germline V gene. The DNA of the CDR3 is TGTGCCAGCAGCTTAGCGGACAGGATTTACAATGAGCAGTTCTTC. This translates into CASSLADRIYNEQFF.

Many counts were recorded for this clonotype. The V call is TRBV20-1, the J call TRBJ2-1; D may be TRBD2 (5 bases). Trimming shortened V by 4 bases and J by 10 bases, and 11 bases separated the two germline ends. This CDR3 region has 11 residues. Germline V lookup: CDR1 DFQATT, CDR2 SNEGSKA (reference sequence). This CDR3 is CSANTGNEQFF. In nucleotides, the CDR3 is TGCAGTGCTAACACGGGGAACGAGCAGTTCTTC.